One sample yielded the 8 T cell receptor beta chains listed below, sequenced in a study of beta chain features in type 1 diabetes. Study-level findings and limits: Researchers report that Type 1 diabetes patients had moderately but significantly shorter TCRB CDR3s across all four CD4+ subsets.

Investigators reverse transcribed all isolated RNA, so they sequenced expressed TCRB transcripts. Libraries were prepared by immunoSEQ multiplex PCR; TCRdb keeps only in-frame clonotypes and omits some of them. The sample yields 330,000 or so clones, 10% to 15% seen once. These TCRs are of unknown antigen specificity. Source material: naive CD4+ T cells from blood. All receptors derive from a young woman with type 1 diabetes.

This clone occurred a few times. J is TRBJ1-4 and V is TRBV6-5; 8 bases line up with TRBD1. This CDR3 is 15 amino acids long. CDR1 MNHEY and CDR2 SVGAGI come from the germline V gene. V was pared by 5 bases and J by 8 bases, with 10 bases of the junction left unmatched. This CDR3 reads CASSTWTGSEEKLFF. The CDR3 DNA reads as TGTGCCAGCAGTACCTGGACAGGGAGCGAGGAAAAACTGTTTTTT.

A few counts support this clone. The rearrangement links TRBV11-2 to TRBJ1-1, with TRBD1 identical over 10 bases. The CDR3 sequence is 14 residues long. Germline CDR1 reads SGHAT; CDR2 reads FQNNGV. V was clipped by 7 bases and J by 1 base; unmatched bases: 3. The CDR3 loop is CASKTGGWNTEAFF. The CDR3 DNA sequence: TGTGCCAGCAAGACAGGGGGCTGGAACACTGAAGCTTTCTTT. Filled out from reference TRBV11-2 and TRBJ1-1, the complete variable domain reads EAGVAQSPRYKIIEKRQSVAFWCNPISGHATLYWYQQILGQGPKLLIQFQNNGVVDDSQLPKDRFSAERLKGVDSTLKIQPAKLEDSAVYLCASKTGGWNTEAFFGQGTRLTVV.

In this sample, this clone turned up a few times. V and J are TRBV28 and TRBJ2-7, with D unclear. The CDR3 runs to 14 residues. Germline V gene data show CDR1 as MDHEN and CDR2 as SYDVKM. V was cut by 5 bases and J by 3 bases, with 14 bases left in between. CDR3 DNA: TGTGCCAGCAGTCCGCCTCATCGAGGCTACGAGCAGTACTTC. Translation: CASSPPHRGYEQYF.

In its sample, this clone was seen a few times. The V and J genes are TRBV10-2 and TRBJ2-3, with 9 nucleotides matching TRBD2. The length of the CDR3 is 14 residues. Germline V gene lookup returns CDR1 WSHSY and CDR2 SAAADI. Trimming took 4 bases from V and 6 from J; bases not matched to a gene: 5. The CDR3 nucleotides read TGCGCCAGCAGTGTTAGCGGGAGTAAGGATACGCAGTATTTT. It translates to CASSVSGSKDTQYF.

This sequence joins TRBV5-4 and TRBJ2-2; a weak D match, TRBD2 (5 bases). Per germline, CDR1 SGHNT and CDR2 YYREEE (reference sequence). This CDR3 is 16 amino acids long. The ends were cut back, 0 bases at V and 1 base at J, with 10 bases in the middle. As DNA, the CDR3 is TGTGCCAGCAGCTTGGGCGGGTCGCAGAACACCGGGGAGCTGTTTTTT. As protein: CASSLGGSQNTGELFF. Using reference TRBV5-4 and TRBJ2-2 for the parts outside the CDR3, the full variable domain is ETGVTQSPTHLIKTRGQQVTLRCSSQSGHNTVSWYQQALGQGPQFIFQYYREEENGRGNFPPRFSGLQFPNYSSELNVNALELDDSALYLCASSLGGSQNTGELFFGEGSRLTVL.

The CDR3: CASSPPGEGSYGYTF. The CDR3 coding sequence is TGTGCCAGCAGTCCGCCTGGGGAAGGGAGCTATGGCTACACCTTC. The gene calls are TRBV28 and TRBJ1-2; no clear D. The length of the CDR3 is 15 residues. The germline V gene encodes CDR1 MDHEN and CDR2 SYDVKM. Trimming pared 5 bases from V and 4 bases from J, leaving 17 bases between.

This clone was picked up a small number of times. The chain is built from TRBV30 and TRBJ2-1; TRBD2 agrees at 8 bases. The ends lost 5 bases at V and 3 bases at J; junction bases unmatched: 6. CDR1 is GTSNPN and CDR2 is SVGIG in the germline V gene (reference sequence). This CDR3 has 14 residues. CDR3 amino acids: CAWEPGLDYNEQFF. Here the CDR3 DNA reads TGTGCCTGGGAACCGGGACTAGACTACAATGAGCAGTTCTTC. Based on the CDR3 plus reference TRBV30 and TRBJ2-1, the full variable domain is SQTIHQWPATLVQPVGSPLSLECTVEGTSNPNLYWYRQAAGRGLQLLFYSVGIGQISSEVPQNLSASRPQDRQFILSSKKLLLSDSGFYLCAWEPGLDYNEQFFGPGTRLTVL.

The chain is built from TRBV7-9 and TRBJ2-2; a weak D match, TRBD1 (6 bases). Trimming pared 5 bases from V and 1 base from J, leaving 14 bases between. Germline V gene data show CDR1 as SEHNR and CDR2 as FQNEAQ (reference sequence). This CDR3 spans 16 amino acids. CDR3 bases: TGTGCCAGCAGCGGACGCAGGGGCCAGAACACCGGGGAGCTGTTTTTT. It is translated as CASSGRRGQNTGELFF.